A selection of T cell receptor beta chains follows, all from one sample in a study of T-cell reconstitution after alpha-beta-depleted transplantation in children. TCRdb analysed the PCR reads with MiXCR anew, one entry per CDR3 protein. The sample holds approximately 490,000 distinct CDR3 sequences, 10% to 13% seen once. Sequencing was performed on PBMCs, taken before TCRalphabeta/CD19-depleted stem cell transplant. Source of these receptors: a child aged 2 to 15 with inherited bone marrow failure, due to receive a stem cell transplant. The CDR3 runs from the conserved cysteine through the conserved F or W. The D gene is left open where the match is weak. Expanded clones get a size class; other rows say once, few or many, or leave the size out.

clone_size	d_call	v_call	j_call	cdr3_nt	cdr3_aa
few	NA	TRBV30	TRBJ2-7	TGTGCCTGGGACCCCTTCCAAAGGGGACATCCAAAGTTC	CAWDPFQRGHPKF
few	TRBD1	TRBV28	TRBJ1-1	TGTGCCAGCAGTTTGACAGGGATGAGGGAGGACACTGAAGCTTTCTTT	CASSLTGMREDTEAFF
many	NA	TRBV20-1	TRBJ2-1	TGCAGTGCTAGAGGCCAAGTGGGGGTGCCGGAGAATGAGCAGTTCTTC	CSARGQVGVPENEQFF
many	NA	TRBV9	TRBJ2-2	TGTGCCAGCAGCGCCCCGGGGTCCTACACCGGGGAGCTGTTTTTT	CASSAPGSYTGELFF
many	NA	TRBV7-2	TRBJ2-1	TGTGCCAGCAGCTTCTTAGGGGGGATCGACAATGAGCAGTTCTTC	CASSFLGGIDNEQFF
few	NA	TRBV11-2	TRBJ1-2	TGTGCCAGCAGCTTAGCCCCGGAGCCGGGCTATGGCTACACCTTC	CASSLAPEPGYGYTF
few	NA	TRBV20-1	TRBJ2-1	TGCAGTGCTAGAGGGCTAGCAATTGCCTATGAGCAGTTCTTC	CSARGLAIAYEQFF
NA	NA	TRBV5-1	TRBJ2-2	TGCGCCAGCAGCTTGCGCCGGGATTCCACCGGGGAGCTGTTTTTT	CASSLRRDSTGELFF
many	NA	TRBV6-2/TRBV6-3	TRBJ2-2	TGTGCCAGCAGTTTCCGGCTAACCGGCAGCACCGGGGAGCTGTTTTTT	CASSFRLTGSTGELFF
few	NA	TRBV19	TRBJ2-2	TGTGCCAGTAGTAGGAGTCTCGGGGAGCTGTTTTTT	CASSRSLGELFF
NA	TRBD2	TRBV6-1	TRBJ2-2	TGTGCCAGCAGTGAACTACTAGCGGGAGGGACGAACACCGGGGAGCTGTTTTTT	CASSELLAGGTNTGELFF
NA	NA	TRBV27	TRBJ2-2	TGTGCCAGCAACTATTACCCCACCGGGGAGCTGTTTTTT	CASNYYPTGELFF
NA	NA	TRBV20-1	TRBJ2-5	TGCAGTGCCCAACGGGGGGCCGTAGAGACCCAGTACTTC	CSAQRGAVETQYF
few	TRBD1	TRBV4-3	TRBJ1-2	TGCGCCAGCAGCCAAGAATTCACAGGGGCGAGAGGCGGCTACACCTTC	CASSQEFTGARGGYTF
many	TRBD2	TRBV6-1	TRBJ2-3	TGTGCCAGCCGGGTAGCGGGAAGCACAGATACGCAGTATTTT	CASRVAGSTDTQYF
many	NA	TRBV4-3	TRBJ2-1	TGCGCCAGCAGCCAAGTCCCCGGGACGGCACCCTACAATGAGCAGTTCTTC	CASSQVPGTAPYNEQFF
many	NA	TRBV5-1	TRBJ2-5	TGCGCCAGCAGCTTGAACCAGGGGAGGGAGACCCAGTACTTC	CASSLNQGRETQYF
many	TRBD1	TRBV7-2	TRBJ2-7	TGTGCCAGCAGCTTAAGGGACAGGGGATACGAGCAGTACTTC	CASSLRDRGYEQYF
many	TRBD1	TRBV6-5	TRBJ2-7	TGTGCCAGCACTGTGACAGGGTACGAGCAGTACTTC	CASTVTGYEQYF
many	TRBD2	TRBV11-2	TRBJ2-1	TGTGCCAGCAGCTTCTTAGCGGGAGTCAATGAGCAGTTCTTC	CASSFLAGVNEQFF
few	NA	TRBV20-1	TRBJ2-5	TGCAGTGCTAGAGATAGCCTATCAGAGACCCAGTACTTC	CSARDSLSETQYF
many	TRBD2	TRBV9	TRBJ2-1	TGTGCCAGCAGCGTGAGCGGGAGTCCCAATGAGCAGTTCTTC	CASSVSGSPNEQFF
many	TRBD1	TRBV24-1	TRBJ2-1	TGTGCCACCAGTGACTACCAGGGGGCGTACAATGAGCAGTTCTTC	CATSDYQGAYNEQFF
many	TRBD1	TRBV20-1	TRBJ1-1	TGCAGTGCGCGAAGGGGGCGTACTGAAGCTTTCTTT	CSARRGRTEAFF
NA	TRBD2	TRBV20-1	TRBJ2-1	TGCAGTGGACTAGCGGGAATAAGTGAGCAGTTCTTC	CSGLAGISEQFF
many	TRBD2	TRBV4-3	TRBJ2-5	TGCGCCAGCAGCCCCACCCTGACTAGCGCTGATTTAACCCAGTACTTC	CASSPTLTSADLTQYF
NA	TRBD2	TRBV19	TRBJ2-1	TGTGCCAGTAGTATAGCGGGAGGAACGCCCAATGAGCAGTTCTTC	CASSIAGGTPNEQFF
many	NA	TRBV12-3/TRBV12-4	TRBJ2-2	TGTGCCAGCAGTTTCAACCCCGGGGAGCTGTTTTTT	CASSFNPGELFF
many	TRBD1	TRBV4-3	TRBJ2-1	TGCGCCAGCAGCCAAGGGACAGGGAGCTCCAATGAGCAGTTCTTC	CASSQGTGSSNEQFF
many	TRBD2	TRBV7-2	TRBJ2-3	TGTGCCAGCAGCCCCGCTTTGCTGGCGGGAGGGCCATCTGATACGCAGTATTTT	CASSPALLAGGPSDTQYF
many	NA	TRBV6-2/TRBV6-3	TRBJ2-2	TGTGCCAGCAGTTGGCAGAACACCGGGGAGCTGTTTTTT	CASSWQNTGELFF
many	NA	TRBV27	TRBJ2-1	TGTGCCAGCAGCGCCGGGGCCAGTCCCTACAATGAGCAGTTCTTC	CASSAGASPYNEQFF
NA	NA	TRBV20-1	TRBJ2-7	TGCAGTGCAGAAGATAAACCCGAGCAGTACTTC	CSAEDKPEQYF
few	TRBD1	TRBV7-9	TRBJ1-2	TGTGCCAGCAGCCCAGTAAACAGGGGGCCTGTTGGCTACACCTTC	CASSPVNRGPVGYTF
many	TRBD1	TRBV11-2	TRBJ2-1	TGTGCCAGCAGCCACGGACCGGGGACAGGATACAATGAGCAGTTCTTC	CASSHGPGTGYNEQFF
many	TRBD2	TRBV27	TRBJ2-4	TGTGCCAGCAGTCCGGTAGCGGGAGGTGGAAACATTCAGTACTTC	CASSPVAGGGNIQYF
many	TRBD1	TRBV9	TRBJ2-2	TGTGCCAGCGGGAGACAGGGGAACACCGGGGAGCTGTTTTTT	CASGRQGNTGELFF
many	TRBD2	TRBV5-1	TRBJ2-3	TGCGCCAGCAGCGCCATTCTAGCGGGAGTAGGAAATACGCAGTATTTT	CASSAILAGVGNTQYF
NA	NA	TRBV7-8	TRBJ2-7	TGTGCCAGCAGCTTAGTCCCCCCCGAGCAGTACTTC	CASSLVPPEQYF
many	NA	TRBV4-3	TRBJ2-6	TGCGCCAGCAGCCTGCGGACAGCCTCTGGGGCCAACGTCCTGACTTTC	CASSLRTASGANVLTF
many	NA	TRBV7-9	TRBJ2-1	TGTGCCAGCAGCTTAGAAGCGAGACTAGGCTCCTACAATGAGCAGTTCTTC	CASSLEARLGSYNEQFF
NA	NA	TRBV7-2	TRBJ2-2	TGTGCCAGCAGCTCCCGTGGGGGTTATGACACCGGGGAGCTGTTTTTT	CASSSRGGYDTGELFF